Detailed here is one TCR beta chain. The antigen is not known. The germline V gene encodes CDR1 LNHDA and CDR2 SQIVND (reference sequence). The CDR3 contains 14 residues. J gave up 8 bases and V 7 bases, and 5 bases lay outside the gene matches. The data derive from a study of T cell repertoires in cytomegalovirus infection. On the study more broadly: Through public TCR beta signatures, both CMV infection and matching HLA type were indicated. Whole-study findings and limits: HLA-C-restricted CMV clonotypes gave the most frequent clonotype in two of eight donors. Accumulated public TCR beta family frequency recognized individuals carrying CMV together with the relevant HLA.

TCRdb re-analysed the reads in MiXCR, keeping a single row per CDR3 protein. The sample records around 180,000 distinct CDR3 sequences, approximately 28% being singletons. This sequence joins TRBV19 and TRBJ1-6, with 10 bases aligning to TRBD1. This clonotype was sampled from a human donor in good health (CMV status not recorded). Some clones in this sample may be carry-over from other donors' samples. The sequencing sample was made of PBMCs. The CDR3 region has the DNA TGTGCCAGTACCGGACAGGGGGTTGATTCACCCCTCCACTTT. It specifies CASTGQGVDSPLHF.